The 28 T cell receptor beta chains in this list originate from one sample, sequenced in a study of cytomegalovirus exposure and HLA in healthy donors. Primers: 60 Vbeta forward and 13 Jbeta reverse. Assay used: immunoSEQ multiplex PCR; TCRdb lists only in-frame clones, some missing. This sample yields 100,000 to 150,000 clones, of which about 80% are seen a single time; 1% belongs to the top ten. Sample: PBMCs. All receptors derive from a man in his forties in good health and CMV-seronegative.

This chain connects TRBV19 to TRBJ1-1; tentative D call: TRBD1 (5 bases). The CDR3 runs to 15 residues. Trimming pared 0 bases from V and 4 bases from J, leaving 12 bases between. Germline V gives CDR1 LNHDA, CDR2 SQIVND (reference sequence). CDR3 coding DNA: TGTGCCAGTAGTATAGAAAGGGGCGCGCTCACTGAAGCTTTCTTT. Translation gives CASSIERGALTEAFF.

The rearrangement uses TRBV29-1 and TRBJ2-2, with 7 bases that match TRBD2. CDR1 is SQVTM and CDR2 is ANQGSEA in the germline V gene. The trim removed 7 bases at V and 5 bases at J, leaving 10 bases unmatched. The CDR3 sequence is 14 residues long. As DNA, the CDR3 is TGCAGCGCCCGTCGGGGGAGGGATACCGGGGAGCTGTTTTTT. Translating gives CSARRGRDTGELFF.

This clone occurred once. Written as DNA, the CDR3 is TGTGCCAGCAGCTTGGACGTGTGGGGACAGGGTGGAGGCTACACCTTC. The encoded protein is CASSLDVWGQGGGYTF. This sequence joins TRBV5-6 and TRBJ1-2; 9 nucleotides agree with TRBD1. There are 16 residues in the CDR3. Germline loops: CDR1 SGHDT, CDR2 YYEEEE. V lost 0 bases, J lost 8 bases, and 11 bases stayed unmatched.

The count of this clone is one. The genes are TRBV6-5 and TRBJ1-1; TRBD1 is a possible D gene (5 bases). Germline assignment: CDR1 MNHEY and CDR2 SVGAGI. Trimming cost V 4 bases and J 4 bases, with 10 bases left between them. This CDR3 has 13 residues. The CDR3 reads CASSFMGGTEAFF. The CDR3 DNA is TGTGCCAGCAGTTTCATGGGGGGCACTGAAGCTTTCTTT.

The rearrangement links TRBV7-2 to TRBJ2-1, with 11 positions matching TRBD2. Germline assignment: CDR1 SGHTA and CDR2 FQGNSA. V shed 5 bases and J 6 bases; nucleotides not matched to a gene: 6. The CDR3 sequence is 15 residues long. DNA for the CDR3: TGTGCCAGCAGCGCTAGCGGGGGGCCCTTCAATGAGCAGTTCTTC. It specifies CASSASGGPFNEQFF.

A single count supports this clone. The rearrangement uses TRBV7-9 and TRBJ1-4; a weak D match, TRBD1 (5 bases). Deletions cut 1 base from V and 6 bases from J, with 6 bases between. This CDR3 contains 13 residues. Germline V gene data show CDR1 as SEHNR and CDR2 as FQNEAQ (reference sequence). DNA of the CDR3: TGTGCCAGCAGCTTAGGGGGCTATGAAAAACTGTTTTTT. Encoded protein: CASSLGGYEKLFF.

CDR3 nucleotides: TGTGCCAGCAGTGAAGGTTGGACTAGCGGGAGGACTCAGTACTTC. Amino acids: CASSEGWTSGRTQYF. V usage is TRBV6-1 and J usage is TRBJ2-7; TRBD2 matches 14 bases. The germline CDR1 and CDR2 sequences are MNHNS and SASEGT. V trimming: 1 base; J trimming: 10 bases; junction bases outside the gene matches: 6. The CDR3 is made up of 15 amino acids.

The V gene is TRBV5-4, the J gene TRBJ2-5, with 12 nucleotides matching TRBD2. Unmatched junction bases numbered 8, after V lost 0 bases and J lost 5 bases. Germline V CDR1 and CDR2: SGHNT, YYREEE (reference sequence). The CDR3 has 17 amino acids. CDR3 bases: TGTGCCAGCAGCTTGGGCCCTACTAGCGGGGGGTGGGAGACCCAGTACTTC. This translates into CASSLGPTSGGWETQYF.

This clone has only a few counts. The chain combines TRBV2 with TRBJ2-4; D not certain. Germline V CDR1 and CDR2: SNHLY, FYNNEI. V lost 4 bases, J lost 5 bases, and 9 bases lay in between. CDR3 size: 13 residues. The CDR3 loop is CASSVGPQNIQYF. In DNA, the CDR3 is TGTGCCAGCAGTGTCGGTCCCCAAAACATTCAGTACTTC. The variable domain in full, completed from reference TRBV2 and TRBJ2-4, reads EPEVTQTPSHQVTQMGQEVILRCVPISNHLYFYWYRQILGQKVEFLVSFYNNEISEKSEIFDDQFSVERPDGSNFTLKIRSTKLEDSAMYFCASSVGPQNIQYFGAGTRLSVL.

The genes are TRBV29-1 and TRBJ2-2; the match to TRBD1 covers 12 bases. The V and J ends lost 4 bases and 7 bases, in that order; junction bases with no gene match: 4. This CDR3 contains 14 residues. Germline CDR1 SQVTM, CDR2 ANQGSEA. CDR3 residues: CSVGGQGAGGELFF. The CDR3, as DNA: TGCAGCGTTGGGGGACAGGGGGCCGGCGGGGAGCTGTTTTTT.

This clone was recorded a few times. V and J are TRBV19 and TRBJ2-5; the match to TRBD1 covers 10 bases. The CDR3 runs to 16 residues. V lost 5 bases to trimming and J lost 2 bases; unmatched junction nucleotides: 8. CDR1 is LNHDA and CDR2 is SQIVND in the germline V gene (reference sequence). Written as DNA, the CDR3 is TGTGCCAGTAGTCCCCGGGGACAGGGGCGGCAAGAGACCCAGTACTTC. This sequence encodes CASSPRGQGRQETQYF. Variable domain in full (rest from reference TRBV19 and TRBJ2-5): DGGITQSPKYLFRKEGQNVTLSCEQNLNHDAMYWYRQDPGQGLRLIYYSQIVNDFQKGDIAEGYSVSREKKESFPLTVTSAQKNPTAFYLCASSPRGQGRQETQYFGPGTRLLVL.

J is TRBJ1-5 and V is TRBV19, with 11 bases aligning to TRBD1. The germline CDR1 and CDR2 sequences are LNHDA and SQIVND (reference sequence). CDR3 size: 13 residues. J lost 6 bases, V lost 5 bases, and 0 bases had no gene match. CDR3 DNA: TGTGCCAGTAGTGGGACAGGGGGTCAGCCCCAGCATTTT. This encodes CASSGTGGQPQHF.

The CDR3 nucleotides read TGTGCCAGCAGCGTAGGTGGCTGGATGGAGAATGAGCAGTTCTTC. As protein: CASSVGGWMENEQFF. V usage is TRBV9 and J usage is TRBJ2-1; D gene ambiguous. V shed 0 bases and J shed 7 bases, with 14 bases lying between them. Germline CDR1 SGDLS, CDR2 YYNGEE. This CDR3 is built from 15 residues.

This clone has only one observation. The chain couples TRBV5-4 to TRBJ2-5; D call uncertain. Trimming pared 0 bases from V and 2 bases from J, leaving 5 bases between. This CDR3 has 13 amino acids. In germline, CDR1 is SGHNT, CDR2 YYREEE (reference sequence). The DNA of the CDR3 is TGTGCCAGCAGCTTGGTCGGGCAAGAGACCCAGTACTTC. Protein product: CASSLVGQETQYF.

The genes are TRBV10-1 and TRBJ1-1; TRBD1 is a possible D gene (6 bases). Germline loops: CDR1 WNHNN, CDR2 SYGVQD (reference sequence). The ends were cut back, 7 bases at V and 7 bases at J, with 16 bases in the middle. This CDR3 spans 13 amino acids. CDR3 coding DNA: TGCGCCAGCACCGAGGTCAAAGGGGGTGAAGCTTTCTTT. It codes for CASTEVKGGEAFF.

For this clone: The sample holds other DNA sequences that translate to the same CDR3. This rearrangement joins TRBV2 to TRBJ2-7; 9 bases agree with TRBD1. The CDR3 loop spans 12 amino acids. Unmatched junction bases numbered 2, after V lost 6 bases and J lost 5 bases. Germline V gene lookup returns CDR1 SNHLY and CDR2 FYNNEI. CDR3: CASRYRGHEQYF. The CDR3 bases are TGTGCCAGCAGGTACAGGGGGCACGAGCAGTACTTC.

The gene calls are TRBV30 and TRBJ1-5; 9 nucleotides align to TRBD1. V shed 2 bases and J 7 bases; nucleotides not matched to a gene: 3. The CDR3 is 13 amino acids. Per the germline V gene, CDR1 is GTSNPN and CDR2 is SVGIG (reference sequence). CDR3 sequence: CAWSTGGGQPQHF. CDR3 in DNA: TGTGCCTGGAGTACAGGGGGCGGGCAGCCCCAGCATTTT. Looking up the rest from reference TRBV30 and TRBJ1-5 gives the full variable domain: SQTIHQWPATLVQPVGSPLSLECTVEGTSNPNLYWYRQAAGRGLQLLFYSVGIGQISSEVPQNLSASRPQDRQFILSSKKLLLSDSGFYLCAWSTGGGQPQHFGDGTRLSIL.

The chain uses TRBV5-1 and TRBJ2-5, with TRBD1 matching 8 bases. Germline trimming cut 5 bases from V and 4 bases from J; bases unmatched to any gene: 10. Germline CDR1 and CDR2: SGHRS and YFSETQ. The CDR3 totals 15 residues. CDR3 nucleotide sequence: TGCGCCAGCAGGGAAGAACAGGGGGGCGGAGAGACCCAGTACTTC. Its protein is CASREEQGGGETQYF.

This chain uses TRBV5-1 with TRBJ2-3; D is uncertain. The CDR3 extends over 14 amino acids. Germline lookup yields CDR1 SGHRS and CDR2 YFSETQ. The germline V and J ends were trimmed by 4 bases and 0 bases, with 9 bases remaining between them. CDR3 nucleotides: TGCGCCAGCAGCCCCTCGAGAAGCACAGATACGCAGTATTTT. Protein sequence: CASSPSRSTDTQYF.

The chain couples TRBV7-2 to TRBJ2-3; 10 bases align to TRBD2. CDR3 length: 16 residues. Germline V gene sequence: CDR1 SGHTA, CDR2 FQGNSA. V lost 4 bases to trimming and J lost 1 base; unmatched junction nucleotides: 5. CDR3 nucleotides: TGTGCCAGCAGCTCCTACGGGACTAGCGGCACAGATACGCAGTATTTT. This codes for CASSSYGTSGTDTQYF.

The sample holds a few counts of this clone. This rearrangement joins TRBV5-1 to TRBJ2-1; TRBD2 agrees at 8 bases. Germline CDR1 SGHRS, CDR2 YFSETQ. The CDR3 is 14 residues long. The J segment lost 7 bases and the V segment lost 3 bases, leaving 6 bases of the junction unmatched. This CDR3 is CASSSGGAGNEQFF. The CDR3 coding sequence is TGCGCCAGCAGCTCGGGGGGGGCAGGGAATGAGCAGTTCTTC.

The table lists this clone with a few counts. The J gene is TRBJ2-7, the V gene TRBV28; 12 nucleotides align to TRBD2. The V and J ends lost 5 bases and 6 bases, in that order; junction bases with no gene match: 11. CDR3 size: 16 residues. The germline gives CDR1 MDHEN, CDR2 SYDVKM. CDR3 region: CASSQPGLAGLREQYF. The CDR3 nucleotides are TGTGCCAGCAGTCAGCCGGGACTAGCGGGCCTCCGCGAGCAGTACTTC.

The chain employs TRBV7-9 and TRBJ2-1; 9 bases agree with TRBD1. This CDR3 comprises 13 residues. V was clipped by 5 bases and J by 9 bases; unmatched bases: 5. Germline loops: CDR1 SEHNR, CDR2 FQNEAQ (reference sequence). The CDR3 DNA follows: TGTGCCAGCAGCGGCACAGGGGGCGGTGAGCAGTTCTTC. This codes for CASSGTGGGEQFF.

V gene TRBV21-1 combines with J gene TRBJ1-2. TRBV21-1 is recorded as a pseudogene. The CDR3 runs 8 residues. The CDR3 nucleotides read TGTGCCAGCAGCAGCGGGCCTTTC. It is translated as CASSSGPF.

The V and J genes are TRBV7-9 and TRBJ2-1; 10 bases fit TRBD1. V was clipped by 4 bases and J by 4 bases; unmatched bases: 7. The CDR3 is 16 residues long. Germline CDR1 SEHNR, CDR2 FQNEAQ (reference sequence). The CDR3 DNA sequence: TGTGCCAGCAGCTCAGCGTGGGACAGGGGATACAATGAGCAGTTCTTC. Amino acids: CASSSAWDRGYNEQFF.

The V and J genes are TRBV30 and TRBJ1-2, with D unresolved. The CDR3 contains 12 residues. CDR1 is GTSNPN, CDR2 SVGIG, per germline (reference sequence). Trimming removed 4 bases at V and 3 bases at J, with 9 bases between. The CDR3 DNA sequence: TGTGCCTGGACGGGTGGGTACTATGGCTACACCTTC. Encoded protein: CAWTGGYYGYTF. The entire variable domain, with the rest obtained from reference TRBV30 and TRBJ1-2, is as follows: SQTIHQWPATLVQPVGSPLSLECTVEGTSNPNLYWYRQAAGRGLQLLFYSVGIGQISSEVPQNLSASRPQDRQFILSSKKLLLSDSGFYLCAWTGGYYGYTFGSGTRLTVV.

This sequence joins TRBV5-4 and TRBJ2-2; 10 bases are a match to TRBD1. Germline values: CDR1 SGHNT, CDR2 YYREEE (reference sequence). Trimming took 0 bases from V and 5 from J; bases not matched to a gene: 4. CDR3 length: 16 residues. CDR3 sequence: CASSLGGQGQTGELFF. The CDR3 DNA sequence: TGTGCCAGCAGCTTGGGGGGACAGGGGCAGACCGGGGAGCTGTTTTTT.

The chain recombines TRBV27 with TRBJ1-4; D might be TRBD1 (5 bases). The V gene's germline CDR1 is MNHEY and CDR2 SMNVEV (reference sequence). The CDR3 runs to 15 residues. Trimming left V 4 bases short and J 8 bases short, with 17 bases between. The CDR3 sequence is CASSSSGAWGEKLFF. The CDR3 DNA reads as TGTGCCAGCAGTTCCAGCGGGGCGTGGGGAGAAAAACTGTTTTTT.